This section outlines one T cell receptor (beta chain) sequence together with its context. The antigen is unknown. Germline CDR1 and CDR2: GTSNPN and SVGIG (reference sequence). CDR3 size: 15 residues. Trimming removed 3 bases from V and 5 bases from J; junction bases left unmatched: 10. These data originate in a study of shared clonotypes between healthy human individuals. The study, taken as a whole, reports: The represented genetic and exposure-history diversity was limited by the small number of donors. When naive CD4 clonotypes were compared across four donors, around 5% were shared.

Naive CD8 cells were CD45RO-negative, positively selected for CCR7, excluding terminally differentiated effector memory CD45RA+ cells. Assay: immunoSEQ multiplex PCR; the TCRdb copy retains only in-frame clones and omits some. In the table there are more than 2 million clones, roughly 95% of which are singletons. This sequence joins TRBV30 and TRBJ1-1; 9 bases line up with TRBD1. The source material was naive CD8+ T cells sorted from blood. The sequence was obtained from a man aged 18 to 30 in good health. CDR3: CAWSPIWTGDTEAFF. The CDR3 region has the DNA TGTGCCTGGAGCCCCATTTGGACAGGGGATACTGAAGCTTTCTTT.